One sample yielded the 6 T cell receptor beta chains listed below, sequenced in a study of beta chain features in type 1 diabetes. Expressed TCRB transcripts were sequenced, since all the RNA that had been isolated was reverse transcribed. The assay was immunoSEQ multiplex PCR, and TCRdb's table has in-frame clones only and misses some. The table includes hundreds of thousands of clones, about 17% detected once. The sample was naive CD4+ T cells from blood. These receptors all stem from a woman aged 18 to 35 in good health.

The sample holds a few counts of this clone. V usage is TRBV15 and J usage is TRBJ2-5; no firm D call. CDR1 is LNHNV and CDR2 is YYDKDF in the germline V gene (reference sequence). V lost 0 bases, J lost 5 bases, and 13 bases lay in between. The CDR3 contains 15 residues. Written as DNA, the CDR3 is TGTGCCACCAGCAGAGAGGCGTCTCATGGGGAGACCCAGTACTTC. This gives the protein CATSREASHGETQYF.

The rearrangement joins TRBV29-1 to TRBJ2-7; weak D call: TRBD2 (7 bases). This CDR3 region has 15 residues. Germline CDR1 reads SQVTM; CDR2 reads ANQGSEA. V dropped 0 bases and J dropped 3 bases, with 15 bases sitting between them. CDR3 sequence reads: CSVEDLGGAGYEQYF. In nucleotides, the CDR3 is TGCAGCGTTGAAGATCTTGGGGGGGCCGGCTACGAGCAGTACTTC.

This clone was counted a few times. The V call is TRBV28, the J call TRBJ2-2, with D perhaps given as TRBD1 or TRBD2 (5 bases each). This CDR3 spans 18 amino acids. The V gene lost 7 bases and the J gene lost 0 bases, with 21 bases spanning the gap. Germline V CDR1 and CDR2: MDHEN, SYDVKM. This chain's CDR3 is CASTSRDPLLSNTGELFF. The DNA of the CDR3 is TGTGCCAGCACGTCCCGGGACCCACTACTCTCGAACACCGGGGAGCTGTTTTTT.

The chain couples TRBV4-2 to TRBJ1-1, with TRBD1 matching 7 bases. This CDR3 is built from 17 residues. The germline gives CDR1 LGHNA, CDR2 YNFKEQ. The V gene end was trimmed by 0 bases and the J gene end by 5 bases; junction bases not matched to a gene: 12. This chain's CDR3 is CASSQDRGGPVGTEAFF. The CDR3 DNA sequence: TGTGCCAGCAGCCAAGATAGAGGGGGCCCCGTAGGAACTGAAGCTTTCTTT.

The CDR3 DNA sequence: TGTGCCATCAGTGAGTCGTCACACATTGAAGCTTTCTTT. Translation gives CAISESSHIEAFF. This sequence joins TRBV10-3 and TRBJ1-1; D is unresolved. The CDR3 covers 13 residues. V gave up 0 bases and J gave up 7 bases, with 9 bases separating them. Germline CDR1 and CDR2: ENHRY and SYGVKD.

This clone was counted a few times. The V and J genes are TRBV19 and TRBJ2-1; D perhaps matches TRBD2 (7 bases). Trimming cost V 3 bases and J 4 bases, with 16 bases left between them. The CDR3 contains 16 residues. Germline loops: CDR1 LNHDA, CDR2 SQIVND (reference sequence). The CDR3 bases are TGTGCCAGTAGTATGAGGAAGGGGGGGCAATACAATGAGCAGTTCTTC. The encoded protein is CASSMRKGGQYNEQFF.